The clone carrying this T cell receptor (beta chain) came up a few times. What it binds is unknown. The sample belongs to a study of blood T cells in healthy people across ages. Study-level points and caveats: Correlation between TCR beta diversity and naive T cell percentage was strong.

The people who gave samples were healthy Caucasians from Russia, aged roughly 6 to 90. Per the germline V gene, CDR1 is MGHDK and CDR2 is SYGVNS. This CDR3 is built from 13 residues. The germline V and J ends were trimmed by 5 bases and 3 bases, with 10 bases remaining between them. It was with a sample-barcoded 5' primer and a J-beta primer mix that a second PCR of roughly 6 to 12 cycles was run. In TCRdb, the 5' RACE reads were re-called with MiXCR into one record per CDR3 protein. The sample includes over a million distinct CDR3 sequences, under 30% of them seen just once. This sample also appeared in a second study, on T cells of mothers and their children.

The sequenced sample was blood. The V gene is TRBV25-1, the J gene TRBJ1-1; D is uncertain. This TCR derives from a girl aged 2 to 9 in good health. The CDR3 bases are TGTGCCAGCAGTCCCCCGTGGGACACTGAAGCTTTCTTT. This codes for CASSPPWDTEAFF. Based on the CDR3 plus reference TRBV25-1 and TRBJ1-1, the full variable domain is EADIYQTPRYLVIGTGKKITLECSQTMGHDKMYWYQQDPGMELHLIHYSYGVNSTEKGDLSSESTVSRIRTEHFPLTLESARPSHTSQYLCASSPPWDTEAFFGQGTRLTVV.